Following are 2 T cell receptor beta chains from one sample sequenced in a study of shared clonotypes between healthy human individuals (dated by TCRdb to 2020 to 2022). Receptors were amplified or captured by the immunoSEQ multiplex PCR assay. Drawn from immuneACCESS, this table holds only the in-frame rearrangements with V and J called that TCRdb kept. Clones are partly lost; checked studies trace under half to an unresolved V gene and leave the rest unexplained. The table for this sample lists over 2 million clones; approximately 90% of them were counted only once. The top ten clonotypes cover more than 0.35% of the sample. Source material: naive CD4+ T cells from PBMCs. The sample's cell subset or site label is to be understood as: CD45RA+ positively selected. The source of these receptors is a man aged 18 to 35 in good health. Some clones in this sample may be carry-over from other donors' samples.

The chain joins TRBV2 to TRBJ2-1; a weak D match, TRBD2 (5 bases). This CDR3 has 14 residues. Germline values: CDR1 SNHLY, CDR2 FYNNEI. V was shortened by 6 bases and J by 4 bases, with 13 bases between the two germline ends. CDR3 in amino acids: CASRERLGYNEQFF. The CDR3 DNA reads TGTGCCAGCAGAGAGCGGTTGGGGTACAATGAGCAGTTCTTC.

The CDR3 DNA is TGTGCCAGCAGCTTAACTGCGGGAGGATCCACAGATACGCAGTATTTT. Translated: CASSLTAGGSTDTQYF. The chain is built from TRBV7-3 and TRBJ2-3; 8 nucleotides align to TRBD2. The germline V gene has CDR1 SGHTA and CDR2 FQGTGA. The CDR3 consists of 16 residues. J was trimmed by 2 bases and V by 0 bases; bases with no gene match: 4.